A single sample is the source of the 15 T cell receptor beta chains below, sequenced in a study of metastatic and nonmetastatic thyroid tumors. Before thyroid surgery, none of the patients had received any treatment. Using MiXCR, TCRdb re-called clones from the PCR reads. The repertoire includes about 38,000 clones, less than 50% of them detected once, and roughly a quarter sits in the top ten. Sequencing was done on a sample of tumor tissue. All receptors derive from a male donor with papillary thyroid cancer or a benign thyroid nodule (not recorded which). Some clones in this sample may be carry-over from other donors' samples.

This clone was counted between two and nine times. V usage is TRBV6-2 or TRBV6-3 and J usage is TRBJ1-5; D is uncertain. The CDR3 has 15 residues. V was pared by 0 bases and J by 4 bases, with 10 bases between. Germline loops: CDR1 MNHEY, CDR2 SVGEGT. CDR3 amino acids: CASSYSIEGNQPQHF. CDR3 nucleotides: TGTGCCAGCAGTTACTCGATTGAAGGTAATCAGCCCCAGCATTTT.

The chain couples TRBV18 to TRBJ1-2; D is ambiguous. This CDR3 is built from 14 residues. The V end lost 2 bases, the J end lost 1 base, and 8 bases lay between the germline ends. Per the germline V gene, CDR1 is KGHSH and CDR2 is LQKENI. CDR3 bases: TGTGCCAGCTCACCAAATGAGGGTAACTATGGCTACACCTTC. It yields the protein CASSPNEGNYGYTF.

The CDR3 reads CASSLVEPTNEKLFF. CDR3 sequence (DNA): TGTGCCAGCAGCTTAGTAGAACCAACTAATGAAAAACTGTTTTTT. The chain couples TRBV11-2 to TRBJ1-4; D gene unclear. The CDR3 extends over 15 amino acids. In germline, CDR1 is SGHAT, CDR2 FQNNGV. V was trimmed by 1 base and J by 0 bases, leaving 6 bases between them.

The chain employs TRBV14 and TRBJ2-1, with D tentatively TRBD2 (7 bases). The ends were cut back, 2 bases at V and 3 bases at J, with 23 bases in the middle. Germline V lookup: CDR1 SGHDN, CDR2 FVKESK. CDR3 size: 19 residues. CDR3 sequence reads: CASSQFMAIGGGFYNEQFF. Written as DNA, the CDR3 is TGTGCCAGCAGCCAATTCATGGCGATAGGCGGGGGCTTCTACAATGAGCAGTTCTTC.

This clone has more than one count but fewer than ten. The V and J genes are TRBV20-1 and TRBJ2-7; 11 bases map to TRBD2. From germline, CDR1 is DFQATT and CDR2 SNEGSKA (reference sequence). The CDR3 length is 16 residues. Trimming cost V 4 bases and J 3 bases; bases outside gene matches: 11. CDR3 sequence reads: CSATRVDSGRVYEQYF. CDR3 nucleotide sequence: TGCAGTGCTACCCGGGTTGATAGCGGGAGGGTCTACGAGCAGTACTTC.

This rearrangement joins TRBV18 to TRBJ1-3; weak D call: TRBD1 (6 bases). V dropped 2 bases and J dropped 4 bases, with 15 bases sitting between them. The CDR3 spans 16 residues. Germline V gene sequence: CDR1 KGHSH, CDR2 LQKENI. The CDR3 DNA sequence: TGTGCCAGCTCACCAGTCGGGACACAGGCAGGAAACACCATATATTTT. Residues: CASSPVGTQAGNTIYF.

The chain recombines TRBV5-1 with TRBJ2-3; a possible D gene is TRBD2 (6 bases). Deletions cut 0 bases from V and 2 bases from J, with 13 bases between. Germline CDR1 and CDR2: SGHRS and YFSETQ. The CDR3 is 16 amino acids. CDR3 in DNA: TGCGCCAGCAGCTTGGCCCCGGGAGCGGACACAGATACGCAGTATTTT. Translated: CASSLAPGADTDTQYF.

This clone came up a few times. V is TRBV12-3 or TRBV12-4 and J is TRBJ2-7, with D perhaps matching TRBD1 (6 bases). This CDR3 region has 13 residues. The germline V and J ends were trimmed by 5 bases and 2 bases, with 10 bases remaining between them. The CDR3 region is CASSPTGPYEQYF. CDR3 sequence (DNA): TGTGCCAGCAGTCCGACAGGCCCCTACGAGCAGTACTTC.

Here the CDR3 DNA reads TGCAGTGCTCGCCCTGGACTAGCCCACGAGCAGTACTTC. Its protein product is CSARPGLAHEQYF. V usage is TRBV20-1 and J usage is TRBJ2-7; TRBD2 aligns across 8 bases. The CDR3 sequence is 13 residues long. Germline V CDR1 and CDR2: DFQATT, SNEGSKA (reference sequence). Trimming removed 5 bases from V and 5 bases from J; junction bases left unmatched: 8.

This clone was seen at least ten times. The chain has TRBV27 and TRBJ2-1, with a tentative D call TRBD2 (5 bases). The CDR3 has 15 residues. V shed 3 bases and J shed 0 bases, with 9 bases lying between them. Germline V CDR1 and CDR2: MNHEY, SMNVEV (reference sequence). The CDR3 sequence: CASSLTRGSYNEQFF. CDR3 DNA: TGTGCCAGCAGTTTGACCCGGGGCTCCTACAATGAGCAGTTCTTC.

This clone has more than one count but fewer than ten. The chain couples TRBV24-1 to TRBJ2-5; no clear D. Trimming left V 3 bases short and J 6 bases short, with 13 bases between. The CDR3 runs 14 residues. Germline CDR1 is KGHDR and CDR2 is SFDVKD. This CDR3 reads CATSDSTHGQTQYF. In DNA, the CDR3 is TGTGCCACCAGTGATAGCACCCACGGGCAGACCCAGTACTTC.

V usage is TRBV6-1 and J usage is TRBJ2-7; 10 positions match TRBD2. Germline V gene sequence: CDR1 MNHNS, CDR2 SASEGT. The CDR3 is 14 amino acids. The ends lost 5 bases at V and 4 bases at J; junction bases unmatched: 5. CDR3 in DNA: TGTGCCAGCAGTTCGCTAGCGGGAGTTTACGAGCAGTACTTC. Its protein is CASSSLAGVYEQYF.

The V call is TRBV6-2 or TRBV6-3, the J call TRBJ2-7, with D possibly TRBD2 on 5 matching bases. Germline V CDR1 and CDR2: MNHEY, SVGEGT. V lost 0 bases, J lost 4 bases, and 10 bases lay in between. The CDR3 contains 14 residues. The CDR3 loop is CASSYSPSGYEQYF. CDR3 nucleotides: TGTGCCAGCAGTTACTCCCCGAGCGGATACGAGCAGTACTTC.

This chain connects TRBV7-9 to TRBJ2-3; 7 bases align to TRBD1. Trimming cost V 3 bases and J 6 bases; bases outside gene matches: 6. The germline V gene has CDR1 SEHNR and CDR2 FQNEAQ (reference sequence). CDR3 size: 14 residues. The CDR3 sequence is CASSFNRGRDTQYF. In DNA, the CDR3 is TGTGCCAGCAGCTTTAACAGGGGTCGCGATACGCAGTATTTT. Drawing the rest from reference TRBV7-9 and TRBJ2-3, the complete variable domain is DTGVSQNPRHKITKRGQNVTFRCDPISEHNRLYWYRQTLGQGPEFLTYFQNEAQLEKSRLLSDRFSAERPKGSFSTLEIQRTEQGDSAMYLCASSFNRGRDTQYFGPGTRLTVL.

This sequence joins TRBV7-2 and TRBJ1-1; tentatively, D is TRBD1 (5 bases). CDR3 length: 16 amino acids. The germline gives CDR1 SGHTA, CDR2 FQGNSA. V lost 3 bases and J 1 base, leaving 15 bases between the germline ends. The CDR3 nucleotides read TGTGCCAGCAGCTTTGCCGGGGCAGGGTCGAACACTGAAGCTTTCTTT. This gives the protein CASSFAGAGSNTEAFF. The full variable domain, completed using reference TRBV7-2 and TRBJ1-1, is GAGVSQSPSNKVTEKGKDVELRCDPISGHTALYWYRQSLGQGLEFLIYFQGNSAPDKSGLPSDRFSAERTGGSVSTLTIQRTQQEDSAVYLCASSFAGAGSNTEAFFGQGTRLTVV.